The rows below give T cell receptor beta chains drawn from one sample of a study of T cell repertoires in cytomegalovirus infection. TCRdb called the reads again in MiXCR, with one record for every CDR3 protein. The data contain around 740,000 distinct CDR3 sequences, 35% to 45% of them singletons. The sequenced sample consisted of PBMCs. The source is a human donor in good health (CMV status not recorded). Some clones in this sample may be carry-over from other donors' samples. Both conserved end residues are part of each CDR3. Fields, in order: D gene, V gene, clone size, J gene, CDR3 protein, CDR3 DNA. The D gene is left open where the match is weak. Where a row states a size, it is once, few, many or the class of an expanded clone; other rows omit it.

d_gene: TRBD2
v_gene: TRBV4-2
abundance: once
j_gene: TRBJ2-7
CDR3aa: CASSQARGGLGYEQYF
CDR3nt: TGTGCCAGCAGCCAAGCCCGGGGGGGCCTAGGCTACGAGCAGTACTTC

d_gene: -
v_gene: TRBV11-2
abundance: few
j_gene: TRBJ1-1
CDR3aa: CASRGGLLNTEAFF
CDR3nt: TGTGCCAGCCGAGGGGGACTGTTGAACACTGAAGCTTTCTTT

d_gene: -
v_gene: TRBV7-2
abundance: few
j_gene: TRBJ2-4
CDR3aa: CASSLERGRRDLAKNIQYF
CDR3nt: TGTGCCAGCAGCTTAGAAAGGGGTCGCAGGGATCTAGCCAAAAACATTCAGTACTTC

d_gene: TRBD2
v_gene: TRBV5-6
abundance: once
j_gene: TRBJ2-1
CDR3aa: CASSLKTSGGYNEQFF
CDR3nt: TGTGCCAGCAGCCTAAAGACTAGCGGGGGATACAATGAGCAGTTCTTC

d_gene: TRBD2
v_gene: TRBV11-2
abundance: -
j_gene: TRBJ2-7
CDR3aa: CASSLMLADAYEQYF
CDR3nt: TGTGCCAGCAGCTTAATGCTAGCGGACGCCTACGAGCAGTACTTC

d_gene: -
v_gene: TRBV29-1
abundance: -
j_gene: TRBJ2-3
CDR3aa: CSYTKGPDTQYF
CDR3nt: TGCAGCTACACAAAGGGACCAGATACGCAGTATTTT

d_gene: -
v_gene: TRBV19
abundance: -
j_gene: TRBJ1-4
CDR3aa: CASSAQGVTNEKLFF
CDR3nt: TGTGCCAGTAGCGCGCAGGGAGTTACTAATGAAAAACTGTTTTTT

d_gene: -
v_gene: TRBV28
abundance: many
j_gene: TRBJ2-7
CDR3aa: CASSPADFLGEQYF
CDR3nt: TGTGCCAGCAGTCCTGCGGACTTTCTAGGGGAGCAGTACTTC

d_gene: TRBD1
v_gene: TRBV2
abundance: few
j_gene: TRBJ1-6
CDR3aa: CASSDRGRTYNSPLHF
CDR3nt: TGTGCCAGCAGTGACAGGGGGCGTACCTATAATTCACCCCTCCACTTT

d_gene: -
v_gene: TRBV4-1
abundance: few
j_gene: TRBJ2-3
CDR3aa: CASSQVQSSTDTQYF
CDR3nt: TGCGCCAGCAGCCAAGTCCAGTCTAGCACAGATACGCAGTATTTT

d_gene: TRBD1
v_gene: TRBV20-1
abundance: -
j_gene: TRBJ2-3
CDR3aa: CSARTHRGSTDTQYF
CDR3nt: TGCAGTGCTCGAACCCACAGGGGAAGCACAGATACGCAGTATTTT

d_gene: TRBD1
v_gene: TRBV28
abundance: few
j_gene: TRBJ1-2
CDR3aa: CASSSVTGGGERINYGYTF
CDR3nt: TGTGCCAGCAGTTCTGTTACAGGGGGCGGCGAGAGAATTAACTATGGCTACACCTTC

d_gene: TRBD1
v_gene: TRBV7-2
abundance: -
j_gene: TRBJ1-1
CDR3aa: CASSTQQGGPEAFF
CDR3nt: TGTGCCAGCAGCACCCAACAGGGGGGTCCGGAAGCTTTCTTT

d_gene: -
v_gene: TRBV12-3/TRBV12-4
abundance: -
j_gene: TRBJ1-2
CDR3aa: CAISLTRNYGYTF
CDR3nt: TGTGCCATCAGTTTAACCAGAAACTATGGCTACACATTC

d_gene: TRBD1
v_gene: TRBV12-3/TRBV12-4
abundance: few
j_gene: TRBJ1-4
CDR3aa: CASSIGTGDEKLFF
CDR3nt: TGTGCCAGCAGCATCGGGACAGGGGATGAAAAACTGTTTTTT

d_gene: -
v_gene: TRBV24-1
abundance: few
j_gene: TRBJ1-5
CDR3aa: CATNLGDGKAHF
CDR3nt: TGTGCCACCAACCTTGGGGACGGTAAAGCGCATTTT

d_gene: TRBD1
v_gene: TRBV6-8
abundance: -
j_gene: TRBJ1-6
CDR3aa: CASGRQGDNSPLHF
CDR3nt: TGTGCCAGCGGAAGACAGGGGGATAATTCACCCCTCCACTTT

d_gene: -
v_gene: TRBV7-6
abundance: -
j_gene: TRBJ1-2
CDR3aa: CASSLVDNYSYTF
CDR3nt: TGTGCCAGCAGCTTAGTAGATAACTATAGCTACACCTTC

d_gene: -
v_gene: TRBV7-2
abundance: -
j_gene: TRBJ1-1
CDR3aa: CSISLAANTESFF
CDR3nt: TGTTCCATCAGCTTAGCAGCCAACACGGAATCTTTCTTT

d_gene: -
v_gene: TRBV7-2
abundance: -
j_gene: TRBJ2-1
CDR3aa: CAMHTGGLYNEQFF
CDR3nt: TGTGCCATGCACACGGGGGGCCTCTACAATGAGCAGTTCTTC

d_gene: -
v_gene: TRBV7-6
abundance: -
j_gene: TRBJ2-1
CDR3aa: CSSSHPGTVGINETFF
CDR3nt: TGTTCCAGCAGCCACCCCGGAACAGTGGGGATCAATGAGACGTTCTTC

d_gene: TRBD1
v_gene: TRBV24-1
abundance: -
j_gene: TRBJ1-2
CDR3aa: CATSDGTGTGRDYGYTF
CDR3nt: TGTGCCACCAGTGATGGCACCGGGACAGGGAGGGACTATGGCTACACCTTC

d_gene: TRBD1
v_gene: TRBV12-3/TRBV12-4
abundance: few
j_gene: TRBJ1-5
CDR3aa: CASSTQGVGSNQPQHF
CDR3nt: TGTGCCAGCAGTACCCAGGGGGTTGGGAGCAATCAGCCCCAGCATTTT

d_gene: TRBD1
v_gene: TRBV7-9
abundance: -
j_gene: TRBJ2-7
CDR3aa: CASSRTGVEQYF
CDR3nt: TGTGCCAGCAGCCGAACAGGGGTCGAGCAGTACTTC

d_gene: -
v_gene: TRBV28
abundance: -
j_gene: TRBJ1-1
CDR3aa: CASSFLLGGGTEAFF
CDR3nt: TGTGCCAGCAGTTTCCTCCTTGGAGGGGGCACTGAAGCTTTCTTT

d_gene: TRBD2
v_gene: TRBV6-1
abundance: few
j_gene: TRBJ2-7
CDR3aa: CASSWGGTSSYEQYF
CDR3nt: TGTGCCAGCAGTTGGGGGGGGACGAGCTCCTACGAGCAGTACTTC

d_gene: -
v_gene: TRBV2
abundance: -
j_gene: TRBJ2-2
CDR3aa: CASREDVGELFF
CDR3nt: TGTGCCAGCAGGGAGGATGTCGGGGAGCTGTTTTTT

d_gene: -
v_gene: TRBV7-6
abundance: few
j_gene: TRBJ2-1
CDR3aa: CASSPEVGGPPNNEQFF
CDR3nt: TGTGCTAGCAGCCCTGAAGTCGGGGGCCCTCCTAACAATGAGCAGTTCTTC

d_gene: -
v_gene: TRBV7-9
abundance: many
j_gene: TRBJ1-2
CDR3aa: CASSLGSSAYGYTF
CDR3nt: TGTGCCAGCAGCTTAGGGTCGTCGGCGTATGGCTACACCTTC

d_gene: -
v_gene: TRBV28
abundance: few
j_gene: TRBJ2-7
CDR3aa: CASSFLWTVRSYEQYF
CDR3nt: TGTGCCAGCAGTTTTTTATGGACAGTCCGCTCCTACGAGCAGTACTTC

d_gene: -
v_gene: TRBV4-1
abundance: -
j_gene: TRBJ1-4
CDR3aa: CASSQVPEINEKLFF
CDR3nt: TGCGCCAGCAGCCAAGTTCCGGAGATTAATGAAAAACTGTTTTTT

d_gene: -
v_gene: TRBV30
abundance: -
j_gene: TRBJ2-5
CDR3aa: CAWSVLLEETQYF
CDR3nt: TGTGCCTGGAGTGTACTCCTTGAAGAGACCCAGTACTTC

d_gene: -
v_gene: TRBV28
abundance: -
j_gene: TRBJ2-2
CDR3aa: CASSLLIGGELFF
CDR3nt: TGTGCCAGCAGTTTACTTATCGGCGGGGAGCTGTTTTTT

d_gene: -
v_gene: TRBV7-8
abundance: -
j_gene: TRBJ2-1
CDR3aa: CASSRELDEQFF
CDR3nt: TGTGCCAGCAGCCGGGAGCTGGATGAGCAGTTCTTC

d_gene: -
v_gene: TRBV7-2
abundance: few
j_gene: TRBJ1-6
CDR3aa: CASSRRNNSPLHF
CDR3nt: TGTGCCAGCAGCCGCAGGAATAATTCACCCCTCCACTTT

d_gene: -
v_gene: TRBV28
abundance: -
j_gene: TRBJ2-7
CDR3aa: CASSTGLNYEQYF
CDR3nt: TGTGCCAGCTCAACGGGACTGAACTACGAGCAGTACTTC

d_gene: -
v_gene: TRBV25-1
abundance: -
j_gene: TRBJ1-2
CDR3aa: CASSGGEGIYGYTF
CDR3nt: TGTGCCAGCAGTGGCGGTGAAGGAATATATGGCTACACCTTC

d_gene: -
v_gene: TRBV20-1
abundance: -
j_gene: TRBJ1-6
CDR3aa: CSSGDLGIYNSPLHF
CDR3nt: TGCAGTTCTGGAGACCTAGGCATCTATAATTCACCCCTCCACTTT

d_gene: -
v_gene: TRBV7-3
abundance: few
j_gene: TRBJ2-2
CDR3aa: CASSRKPLGGTNTGELFF
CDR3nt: TGTGCCAGCAGCCGCAAGCCCCTTGGGGGGACCAACACCGGGGAGCTGTTTTTT

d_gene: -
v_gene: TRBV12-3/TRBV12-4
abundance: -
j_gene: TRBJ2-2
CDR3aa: CDSSSQGTRTGELFF
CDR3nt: TGTGACAGCTCCTCCCAGGGGACGCGCACCGGGGAGCTGTTTTTT

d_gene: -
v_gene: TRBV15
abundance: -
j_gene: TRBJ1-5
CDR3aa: CATSQEANQPQHF
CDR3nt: TGTGCCACCAGCCAGGAGGCCAATCAGCCCCAGCATTTT

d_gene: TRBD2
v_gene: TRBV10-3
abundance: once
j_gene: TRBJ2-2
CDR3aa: CAISELAVNTGELFF
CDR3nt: TGTGCCATCAGTGAACTAGCGGTGAACACCGGGGAGCTGTTTTTT

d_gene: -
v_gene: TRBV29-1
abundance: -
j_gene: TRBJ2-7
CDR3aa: CSVEVGHLSYEQYF
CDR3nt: TGCAGCGTTGAAGTCGGGCACCTCTCCTACGAGCAGTACTTC

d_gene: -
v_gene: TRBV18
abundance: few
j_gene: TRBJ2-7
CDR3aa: CASSINPYEQYF
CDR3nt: TGTGCCAGCTCAATAAATCCCTACGAGCAGTACTTC

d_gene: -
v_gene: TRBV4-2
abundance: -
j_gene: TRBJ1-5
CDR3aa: CASSQEETWGNQPQHF
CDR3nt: TGTGCCAGCAGCCAAGAAGAGACCTGGGGCAATCAGCCCCAGCATTTT

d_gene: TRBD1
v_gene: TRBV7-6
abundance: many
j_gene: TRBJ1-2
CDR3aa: CASSEGQGGYGYTF
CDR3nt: TGTGCCAGCAGCGAGGGACAGGGCGGCTATGGCTACACCTTC

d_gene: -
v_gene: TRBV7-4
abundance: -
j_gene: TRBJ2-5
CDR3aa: CANSLSGEVGTQYF
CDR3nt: TGTGCCAACAGCTTATCAGGGGAGGTCGGGACCCAGTACTTC

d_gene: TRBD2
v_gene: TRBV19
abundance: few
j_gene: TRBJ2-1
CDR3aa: CASRNSGGFDNEQFF
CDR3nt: TGTGCCAGTAGGAATAGCGGGGGGTTCGACAATGAGCAGTTCTTC

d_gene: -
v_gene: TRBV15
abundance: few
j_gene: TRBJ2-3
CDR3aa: CATSRGLPDTQYF
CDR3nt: TGTGCCACCAGCAGAGGCCTACCAGATACGCAGTATTTT

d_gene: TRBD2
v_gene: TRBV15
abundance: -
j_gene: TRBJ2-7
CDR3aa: CATSRAGSGLYEQYF
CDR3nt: TGTGCCACCAGCAGAGCCGGTAGCGGGCTATACGAGCAGTACTTC

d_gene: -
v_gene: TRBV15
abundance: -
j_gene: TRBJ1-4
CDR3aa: CATSSGRGNEKLFF
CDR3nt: TGTGCCACCAGCAGCGGACGGGGTAATGAAAAACTGTTTTTT